Here is one T cell receptor (beta chain) with its context. The antigen is unknown. The study recruited healthy Caucasian donors from Russia who were aged about 6 to 90. The authors extracted at least 6 micrograms of total RNA per sample. This record comes from a study of blood T cells in healthy people across ages. Study findings and constraints: Leaving the PBMCs unsorted stopped any conclusive comparison of naive versus antigen-experienced cells. Roughly linear age-related decline in beta diversity appeared, significant by age approximately 41.

Next came a second PCR, run for about 6 to 12 cycles, which used a sample-barcoded 5' primer along with a J-beta primer mix. Each CDR3 protein is one row after TCRdb ran MiXCR on the 5' RACE reads. There are about 1.7 million distinct CDR3 sequences in the sample; 28% occur only once, and 7% to 9% lies in the top ten. Trimming cost V 3 bases and J 5 bases, with 14 bases left between them. The CDR3 consists of 14 residues. CDR1 and CDR2 (germline): SEHNR, FQNEAQ (reference sequence). The V and J genes are TRBV7-9 and TRBJ2-7; D assignment may be TRBD1 or TRBD2 (5 bases each). Sequencing was done on a sample of blood. The TCR originated in a woman aged 25 to 39 in good health. This CDR3 is CASSFSQGEDEQYF. In nucleotides, the CDR3 is TGTGCCAGCAGCTTCTCCCAGGGAGAGGACGAGCAGTACTTC.